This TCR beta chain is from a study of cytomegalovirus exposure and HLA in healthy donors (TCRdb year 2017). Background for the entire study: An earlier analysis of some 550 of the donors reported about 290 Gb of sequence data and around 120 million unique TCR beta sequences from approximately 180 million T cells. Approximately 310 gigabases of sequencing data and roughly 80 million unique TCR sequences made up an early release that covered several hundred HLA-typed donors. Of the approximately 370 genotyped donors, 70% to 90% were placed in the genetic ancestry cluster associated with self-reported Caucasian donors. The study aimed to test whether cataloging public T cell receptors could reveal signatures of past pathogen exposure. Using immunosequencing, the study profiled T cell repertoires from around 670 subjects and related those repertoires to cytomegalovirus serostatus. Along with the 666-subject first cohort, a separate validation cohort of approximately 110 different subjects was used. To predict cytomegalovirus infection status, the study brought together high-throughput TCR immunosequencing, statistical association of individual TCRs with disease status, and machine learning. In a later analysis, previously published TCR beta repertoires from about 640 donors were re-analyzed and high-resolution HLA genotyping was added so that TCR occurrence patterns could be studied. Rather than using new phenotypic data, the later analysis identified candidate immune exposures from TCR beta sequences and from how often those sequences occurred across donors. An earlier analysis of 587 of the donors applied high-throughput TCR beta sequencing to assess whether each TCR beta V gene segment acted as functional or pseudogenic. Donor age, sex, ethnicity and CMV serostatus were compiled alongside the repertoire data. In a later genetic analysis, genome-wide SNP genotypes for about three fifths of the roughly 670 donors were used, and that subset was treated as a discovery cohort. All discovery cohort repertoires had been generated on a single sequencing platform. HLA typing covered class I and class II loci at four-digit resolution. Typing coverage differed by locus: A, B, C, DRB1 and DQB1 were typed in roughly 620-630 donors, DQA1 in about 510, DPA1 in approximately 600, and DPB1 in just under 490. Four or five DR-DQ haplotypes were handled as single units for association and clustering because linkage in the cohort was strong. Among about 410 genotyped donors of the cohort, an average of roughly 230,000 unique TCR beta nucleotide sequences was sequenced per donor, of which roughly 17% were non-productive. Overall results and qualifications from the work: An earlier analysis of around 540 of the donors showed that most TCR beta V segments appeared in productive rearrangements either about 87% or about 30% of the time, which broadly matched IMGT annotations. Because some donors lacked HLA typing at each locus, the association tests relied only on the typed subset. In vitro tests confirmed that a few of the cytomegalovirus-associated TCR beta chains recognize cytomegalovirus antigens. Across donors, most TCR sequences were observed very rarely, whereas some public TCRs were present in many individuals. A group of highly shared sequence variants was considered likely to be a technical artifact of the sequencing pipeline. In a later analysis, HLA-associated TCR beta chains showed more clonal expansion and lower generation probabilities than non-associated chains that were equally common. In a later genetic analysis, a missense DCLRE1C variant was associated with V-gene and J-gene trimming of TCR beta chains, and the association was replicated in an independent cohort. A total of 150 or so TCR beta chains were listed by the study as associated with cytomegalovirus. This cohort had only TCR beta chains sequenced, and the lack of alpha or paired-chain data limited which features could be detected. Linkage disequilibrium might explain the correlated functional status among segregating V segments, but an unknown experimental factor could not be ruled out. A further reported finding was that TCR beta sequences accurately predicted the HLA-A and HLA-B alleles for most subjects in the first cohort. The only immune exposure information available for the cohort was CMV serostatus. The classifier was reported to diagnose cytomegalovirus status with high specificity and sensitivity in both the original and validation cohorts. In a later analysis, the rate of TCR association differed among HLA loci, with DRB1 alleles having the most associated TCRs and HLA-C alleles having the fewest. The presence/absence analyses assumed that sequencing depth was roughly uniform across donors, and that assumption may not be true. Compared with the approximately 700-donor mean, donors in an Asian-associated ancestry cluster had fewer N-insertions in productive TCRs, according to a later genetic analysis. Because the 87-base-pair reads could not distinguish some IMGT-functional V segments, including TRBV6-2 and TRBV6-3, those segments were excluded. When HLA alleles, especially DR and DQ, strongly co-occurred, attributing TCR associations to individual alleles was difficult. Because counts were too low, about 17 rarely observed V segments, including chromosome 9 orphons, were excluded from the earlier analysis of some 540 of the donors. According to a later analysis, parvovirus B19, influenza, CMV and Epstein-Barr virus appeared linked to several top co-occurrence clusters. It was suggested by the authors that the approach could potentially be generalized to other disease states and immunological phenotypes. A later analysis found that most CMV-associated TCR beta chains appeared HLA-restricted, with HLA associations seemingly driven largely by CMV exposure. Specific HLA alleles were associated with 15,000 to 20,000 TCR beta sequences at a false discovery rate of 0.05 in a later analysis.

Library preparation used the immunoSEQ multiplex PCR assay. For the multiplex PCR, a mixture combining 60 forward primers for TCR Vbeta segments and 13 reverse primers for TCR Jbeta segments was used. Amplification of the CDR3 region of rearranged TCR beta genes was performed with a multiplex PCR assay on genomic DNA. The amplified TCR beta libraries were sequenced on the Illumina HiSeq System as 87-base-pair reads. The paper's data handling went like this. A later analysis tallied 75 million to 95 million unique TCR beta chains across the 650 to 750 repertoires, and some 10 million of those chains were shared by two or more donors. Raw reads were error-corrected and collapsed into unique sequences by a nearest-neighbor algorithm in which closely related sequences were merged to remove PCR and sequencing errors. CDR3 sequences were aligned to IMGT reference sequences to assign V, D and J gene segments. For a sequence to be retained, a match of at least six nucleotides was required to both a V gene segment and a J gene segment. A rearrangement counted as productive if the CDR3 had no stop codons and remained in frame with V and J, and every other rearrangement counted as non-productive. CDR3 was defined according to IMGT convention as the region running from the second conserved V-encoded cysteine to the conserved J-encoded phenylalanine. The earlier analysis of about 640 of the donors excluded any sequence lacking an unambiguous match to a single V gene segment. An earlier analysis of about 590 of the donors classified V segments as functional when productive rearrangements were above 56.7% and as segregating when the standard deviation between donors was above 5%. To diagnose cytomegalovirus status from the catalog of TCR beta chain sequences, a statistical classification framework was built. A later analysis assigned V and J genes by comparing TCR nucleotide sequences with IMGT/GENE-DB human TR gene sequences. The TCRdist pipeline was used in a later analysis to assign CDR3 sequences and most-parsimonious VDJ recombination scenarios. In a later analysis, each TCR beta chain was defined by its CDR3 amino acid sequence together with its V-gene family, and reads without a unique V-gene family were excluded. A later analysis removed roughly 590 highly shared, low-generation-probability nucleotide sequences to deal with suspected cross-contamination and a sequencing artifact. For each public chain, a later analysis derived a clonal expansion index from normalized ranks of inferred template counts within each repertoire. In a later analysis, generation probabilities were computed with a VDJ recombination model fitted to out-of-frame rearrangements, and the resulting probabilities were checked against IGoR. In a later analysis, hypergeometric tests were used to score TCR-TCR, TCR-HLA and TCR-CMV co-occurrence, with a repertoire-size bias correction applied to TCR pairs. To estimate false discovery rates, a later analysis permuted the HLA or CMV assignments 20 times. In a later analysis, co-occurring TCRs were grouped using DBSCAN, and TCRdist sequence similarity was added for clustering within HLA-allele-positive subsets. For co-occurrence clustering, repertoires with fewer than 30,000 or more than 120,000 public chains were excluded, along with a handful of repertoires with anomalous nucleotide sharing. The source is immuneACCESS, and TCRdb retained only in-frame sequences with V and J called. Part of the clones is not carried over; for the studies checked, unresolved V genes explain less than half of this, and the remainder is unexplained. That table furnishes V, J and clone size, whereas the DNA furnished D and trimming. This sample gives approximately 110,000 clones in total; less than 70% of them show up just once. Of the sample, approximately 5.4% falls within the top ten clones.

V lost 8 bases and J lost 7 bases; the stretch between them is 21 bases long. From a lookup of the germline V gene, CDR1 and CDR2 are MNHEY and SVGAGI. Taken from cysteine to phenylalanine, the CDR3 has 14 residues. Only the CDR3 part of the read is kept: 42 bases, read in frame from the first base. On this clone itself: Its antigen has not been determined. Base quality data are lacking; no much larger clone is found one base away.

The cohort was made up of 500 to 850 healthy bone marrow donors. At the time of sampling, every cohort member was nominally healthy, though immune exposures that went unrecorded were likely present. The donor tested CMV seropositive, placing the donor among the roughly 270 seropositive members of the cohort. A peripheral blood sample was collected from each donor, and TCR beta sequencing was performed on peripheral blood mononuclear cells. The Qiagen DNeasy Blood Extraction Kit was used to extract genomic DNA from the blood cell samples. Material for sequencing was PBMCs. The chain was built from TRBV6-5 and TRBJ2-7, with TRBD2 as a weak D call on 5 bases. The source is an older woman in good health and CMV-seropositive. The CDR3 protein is CASSAGRRVGEQYF. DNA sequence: TGTGCCAGCTCGGCAGGACGGCGGGTGGGTGAGCAGTACTTC.